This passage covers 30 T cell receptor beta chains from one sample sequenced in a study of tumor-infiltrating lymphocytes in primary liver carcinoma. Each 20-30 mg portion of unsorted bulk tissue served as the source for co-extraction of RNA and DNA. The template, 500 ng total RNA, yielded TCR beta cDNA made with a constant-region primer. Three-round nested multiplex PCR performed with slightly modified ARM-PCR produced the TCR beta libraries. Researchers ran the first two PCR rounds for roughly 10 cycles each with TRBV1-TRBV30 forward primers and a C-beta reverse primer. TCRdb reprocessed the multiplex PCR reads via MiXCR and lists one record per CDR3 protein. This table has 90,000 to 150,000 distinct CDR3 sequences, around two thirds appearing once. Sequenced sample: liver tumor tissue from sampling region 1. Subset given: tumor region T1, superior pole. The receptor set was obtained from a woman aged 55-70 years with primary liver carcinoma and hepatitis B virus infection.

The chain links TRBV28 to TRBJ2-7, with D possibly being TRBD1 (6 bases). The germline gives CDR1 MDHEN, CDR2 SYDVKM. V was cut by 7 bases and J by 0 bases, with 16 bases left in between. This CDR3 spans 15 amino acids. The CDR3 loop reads CASNQLQGRSYEQYF. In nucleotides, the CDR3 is TGTGCCAGCAACCAACTACAGGGCCGCTCCTACGAGCAGTACTTC. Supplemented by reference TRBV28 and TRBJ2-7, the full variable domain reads DVKVTQSSRYLVKRTGEKVFLECVQDMDHENMFWYRQDPGLGLRLIYFSYDVKMKEKGDIPEGYSVSREKKERFSLILESASTNQTSMYLCASNQLQGRSYEQYFGPGTRLTVT.

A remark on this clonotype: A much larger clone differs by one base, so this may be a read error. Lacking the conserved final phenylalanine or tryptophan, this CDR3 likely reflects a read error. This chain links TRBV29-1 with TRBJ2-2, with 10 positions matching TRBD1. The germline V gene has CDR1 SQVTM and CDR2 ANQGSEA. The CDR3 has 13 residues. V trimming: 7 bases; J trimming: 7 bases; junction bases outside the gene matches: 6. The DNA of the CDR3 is TGCAGCGGGAGACAGGGGGCGTACGGGGAGCTGTTTTAT. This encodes CSGRQGAYGELFY.

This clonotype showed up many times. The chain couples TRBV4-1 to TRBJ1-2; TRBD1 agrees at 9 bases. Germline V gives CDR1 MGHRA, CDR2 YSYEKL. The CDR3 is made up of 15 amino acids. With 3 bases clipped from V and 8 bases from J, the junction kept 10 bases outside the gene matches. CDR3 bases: TGCGCCAGCAGCCACTCCGACAGGGGGACGGAAGGCTACACCTTC. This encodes CASSHSDRGTEGYTF.

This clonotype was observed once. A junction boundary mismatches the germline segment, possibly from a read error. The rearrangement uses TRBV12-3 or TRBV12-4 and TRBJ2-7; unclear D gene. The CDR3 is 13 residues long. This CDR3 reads CVSSLTCVTAQYF. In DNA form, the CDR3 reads TGTGTCAGCAGTTTAACTTGCGTTACCGCGCAGTACTTC.

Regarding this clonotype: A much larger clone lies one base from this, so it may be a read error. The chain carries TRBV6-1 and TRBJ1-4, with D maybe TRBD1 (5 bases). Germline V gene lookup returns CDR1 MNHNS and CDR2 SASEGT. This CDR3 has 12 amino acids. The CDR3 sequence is CDSGQGVEKLFF. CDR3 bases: TGTGACAGCGGTCAGGGTGTTGAAAAACTGTTTTTT.

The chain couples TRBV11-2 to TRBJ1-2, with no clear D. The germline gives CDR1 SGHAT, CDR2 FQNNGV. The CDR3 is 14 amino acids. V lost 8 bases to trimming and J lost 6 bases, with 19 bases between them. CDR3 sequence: CASRRSGSSHGYTF. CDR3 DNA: TGTGCCAGCCGCCGGAGTGGGAGCTCCCATGGCTACACCTTC. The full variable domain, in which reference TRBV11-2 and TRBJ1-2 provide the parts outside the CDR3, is EAGVAQSPRYKIIEKRQSVAFWCNPISGHATLYWYQQILGQGPKLLIQFQNNGVVDDSQLPKDRFSAERLKGVDSTLKIQPAKLEDSAVYLCASRRSGSSHGYTFGSGTRLTVV.

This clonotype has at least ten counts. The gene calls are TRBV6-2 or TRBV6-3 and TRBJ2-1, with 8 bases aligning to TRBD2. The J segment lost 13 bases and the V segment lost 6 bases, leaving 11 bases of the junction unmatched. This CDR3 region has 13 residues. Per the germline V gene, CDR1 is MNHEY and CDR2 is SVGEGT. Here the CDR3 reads CASRLAGFGPQFF. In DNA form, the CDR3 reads TGTGCCAGCAGGCTAGCGGGTTTCGGACCACAGTTCTTC.

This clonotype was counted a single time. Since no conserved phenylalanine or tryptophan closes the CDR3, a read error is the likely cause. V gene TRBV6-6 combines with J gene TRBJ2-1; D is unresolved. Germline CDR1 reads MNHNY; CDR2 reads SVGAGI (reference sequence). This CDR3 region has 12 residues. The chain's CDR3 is CASSYSGVEQFI. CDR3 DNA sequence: TGTGCTAGCAGTTACTCGGGTGTTGAGCAGTTCATC.

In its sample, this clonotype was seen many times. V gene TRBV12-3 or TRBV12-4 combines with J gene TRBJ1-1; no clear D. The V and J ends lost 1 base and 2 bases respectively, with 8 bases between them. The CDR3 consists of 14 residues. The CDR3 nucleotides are TGTGCCAGCAGTTTAGGTCAACATAACACTGAAGCTTTCTTT. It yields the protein CASSLGQHNTEAFF.

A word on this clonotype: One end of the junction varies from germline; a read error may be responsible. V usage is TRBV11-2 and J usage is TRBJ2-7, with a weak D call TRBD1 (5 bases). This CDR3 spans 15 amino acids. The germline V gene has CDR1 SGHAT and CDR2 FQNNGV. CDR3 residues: CTSSLRRQGIDEQYF. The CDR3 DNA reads TGCACCAGCAGCTTACGCCGGCAGGGTATAGACGAGCAGTACTTC.

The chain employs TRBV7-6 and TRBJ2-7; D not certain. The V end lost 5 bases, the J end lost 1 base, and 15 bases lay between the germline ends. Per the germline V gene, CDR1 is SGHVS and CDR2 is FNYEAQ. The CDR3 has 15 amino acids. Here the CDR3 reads CASSPDETPSYEQYF. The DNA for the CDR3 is TGTGCCAGCAGCCCGGATGAGACCCCATCCTACGAGCAGTACTTC. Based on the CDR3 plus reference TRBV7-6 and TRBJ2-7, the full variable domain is GAGVSQSPRYKVTKRGQDVALRCDPISGHVSLYWYRQALGQGPEFLTYFNYEAQQDKSGLPNDRFSAERPEGSISTLTIQRTEQRDSAMYRCASSPDETPSYEQYFGPGTRLTVT.

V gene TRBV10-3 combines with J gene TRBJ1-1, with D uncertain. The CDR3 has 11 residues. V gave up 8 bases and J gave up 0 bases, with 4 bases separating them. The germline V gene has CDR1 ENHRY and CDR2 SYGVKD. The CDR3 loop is CAICMNTEAFF. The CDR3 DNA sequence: TGTGCCATCTGTATGAACACTGAAGCTTTCTTT.

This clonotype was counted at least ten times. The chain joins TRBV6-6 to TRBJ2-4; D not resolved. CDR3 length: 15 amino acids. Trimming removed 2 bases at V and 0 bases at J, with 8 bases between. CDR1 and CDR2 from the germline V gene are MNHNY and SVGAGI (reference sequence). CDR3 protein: CASSYSLLAKNIQYF. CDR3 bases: TGTGCCAGCAGTTACAGCCTTTTAGCCAAAAACATTCAGTACTTC.

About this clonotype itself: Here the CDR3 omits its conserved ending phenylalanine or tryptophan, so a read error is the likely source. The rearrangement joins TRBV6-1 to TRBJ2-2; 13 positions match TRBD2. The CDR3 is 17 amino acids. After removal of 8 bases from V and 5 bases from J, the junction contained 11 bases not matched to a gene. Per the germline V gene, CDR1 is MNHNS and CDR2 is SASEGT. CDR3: CASGKLAGGPGTGELFS. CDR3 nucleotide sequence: TGTGCCAGCGGAAAACTAGCGGGAGGGCCGGGGACCGGGGAGCTGTTTTCT.

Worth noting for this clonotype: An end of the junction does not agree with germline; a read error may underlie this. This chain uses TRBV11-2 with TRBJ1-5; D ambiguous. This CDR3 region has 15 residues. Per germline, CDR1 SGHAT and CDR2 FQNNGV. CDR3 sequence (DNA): TGTGTCAGCAGCGTCCGGATTGGAGGAGATCAGCCCCAGCATTTT. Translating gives CVSSVRIGGDQPQHF.

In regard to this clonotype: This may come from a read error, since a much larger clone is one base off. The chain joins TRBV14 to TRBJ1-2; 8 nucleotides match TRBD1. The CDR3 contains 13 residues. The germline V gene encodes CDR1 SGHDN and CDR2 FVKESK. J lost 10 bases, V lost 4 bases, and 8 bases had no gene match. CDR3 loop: CASSRGTGGDYTF. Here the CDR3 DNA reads TGTGCCAGCAGCCGTGGGACAGGTGGTGACTACACCTTC.

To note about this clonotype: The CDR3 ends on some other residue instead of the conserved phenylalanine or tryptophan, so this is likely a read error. CDR3 in DNA: TGCAGTGCTACCTCCACCGGGACAGGGTCTCCACCCCTCCACTAT. The encoded protein is CSATSTGTGSPPLHY. The rearrangement joins TRBV20-1 to TRBJ1-6; 9 nucleotides line up with TRBD1. Germline V CDR1 and CDR2: DFQATT, SNEGSKA (reference sequence). V lost 4 bases and J lost 11; bases outside the gene matches: 12. The CDR3 has 15 amino acids.

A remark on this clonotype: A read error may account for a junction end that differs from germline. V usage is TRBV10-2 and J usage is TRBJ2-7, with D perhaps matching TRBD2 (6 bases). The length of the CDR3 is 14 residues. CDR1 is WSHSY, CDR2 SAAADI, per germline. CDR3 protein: CASSAQSGSYGQYF. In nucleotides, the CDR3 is TGCGCCAGCAGTGCACAAAGCGGGTCCTACGGGCAGTACTTC.

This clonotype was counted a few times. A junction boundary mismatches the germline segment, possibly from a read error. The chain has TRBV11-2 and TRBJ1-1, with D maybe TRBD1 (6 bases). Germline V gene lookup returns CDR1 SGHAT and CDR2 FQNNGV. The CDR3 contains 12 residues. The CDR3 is CTRSSRQAEAFF. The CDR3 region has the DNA TGTACCAGGAGCTCTAGACAGGCTGAAGCTTTCTTT.

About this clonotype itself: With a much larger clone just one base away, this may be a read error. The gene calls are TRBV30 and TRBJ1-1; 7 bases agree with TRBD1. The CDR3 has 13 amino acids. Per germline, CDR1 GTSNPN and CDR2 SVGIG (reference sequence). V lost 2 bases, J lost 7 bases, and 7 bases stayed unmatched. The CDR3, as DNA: TGTGCCTGGAGTAGGGGGCAGGGCATTGAAGCTTTCTTT. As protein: CAWSRGQGIEAFF.

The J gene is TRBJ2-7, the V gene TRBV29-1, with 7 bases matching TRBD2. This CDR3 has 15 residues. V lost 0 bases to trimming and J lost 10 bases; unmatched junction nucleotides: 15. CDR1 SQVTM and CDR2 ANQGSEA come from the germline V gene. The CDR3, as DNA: TGCAGCGTTGAAGATTTGGCTAGCGGACTTTACAATCAGTACTTC. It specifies CSVEDLASGLYNQYF.

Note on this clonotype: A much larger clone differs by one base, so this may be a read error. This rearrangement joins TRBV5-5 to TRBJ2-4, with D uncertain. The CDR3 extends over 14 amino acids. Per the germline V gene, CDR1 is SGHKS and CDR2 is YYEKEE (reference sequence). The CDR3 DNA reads TGTGCCAGCAGCTTGCAGCAGGCCAACAACATTCAGTACTTC. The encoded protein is CASSLQQANNIQYF.

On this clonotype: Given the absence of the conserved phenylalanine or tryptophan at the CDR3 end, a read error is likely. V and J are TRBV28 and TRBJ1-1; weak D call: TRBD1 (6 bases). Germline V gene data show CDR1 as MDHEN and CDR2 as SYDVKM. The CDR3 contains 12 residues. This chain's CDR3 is CASTGQNTGAFL. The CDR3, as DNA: TGTGCCAGCACAGGACAGAACACTGGAGCTTTCTTG.

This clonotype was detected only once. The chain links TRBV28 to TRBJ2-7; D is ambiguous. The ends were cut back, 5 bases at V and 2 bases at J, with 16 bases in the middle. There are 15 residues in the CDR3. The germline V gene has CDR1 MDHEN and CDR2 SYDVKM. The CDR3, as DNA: TGTGCCAGCAGTCCGAATAACGACCCCACCTACGAGCAGTACTTC. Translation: CASSPNNDPTYEQYF.

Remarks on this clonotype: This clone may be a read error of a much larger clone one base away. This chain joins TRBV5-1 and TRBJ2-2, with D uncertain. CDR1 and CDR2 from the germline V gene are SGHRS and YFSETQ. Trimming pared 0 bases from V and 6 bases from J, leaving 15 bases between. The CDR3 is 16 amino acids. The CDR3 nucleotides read TGCGCCAGCAGCTTGGGGCATGGTCAGGCTTCCGGGGAGCTGTTTTTT. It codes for CASSLGHGQASGELFF.

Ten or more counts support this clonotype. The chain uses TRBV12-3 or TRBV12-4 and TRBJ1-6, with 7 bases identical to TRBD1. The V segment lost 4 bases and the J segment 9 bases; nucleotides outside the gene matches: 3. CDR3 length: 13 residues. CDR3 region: CASSSTGVSPLHF. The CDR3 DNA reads TGTGCCAGCAGTTCTACAGGGGTTTCACCCCTCCACTTT.

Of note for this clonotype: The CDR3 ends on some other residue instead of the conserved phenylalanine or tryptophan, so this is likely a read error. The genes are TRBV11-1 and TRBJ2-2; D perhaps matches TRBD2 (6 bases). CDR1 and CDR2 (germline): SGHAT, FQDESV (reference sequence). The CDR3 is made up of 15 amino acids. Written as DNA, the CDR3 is TGTGCCAGCAGCTTGAGGGCCGGGGGATCCGGGGAACTGTTTCTT. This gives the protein CASSLRAGGSGELFL.

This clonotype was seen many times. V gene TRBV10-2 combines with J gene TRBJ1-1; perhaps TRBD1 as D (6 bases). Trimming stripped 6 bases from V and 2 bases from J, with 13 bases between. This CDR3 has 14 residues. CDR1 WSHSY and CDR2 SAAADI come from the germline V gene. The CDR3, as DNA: TGCGCCAGCAGGGCGGGGACAAGAAACACTGAAGCTTTCTTT. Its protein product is CASRAGTRNTEAFF.

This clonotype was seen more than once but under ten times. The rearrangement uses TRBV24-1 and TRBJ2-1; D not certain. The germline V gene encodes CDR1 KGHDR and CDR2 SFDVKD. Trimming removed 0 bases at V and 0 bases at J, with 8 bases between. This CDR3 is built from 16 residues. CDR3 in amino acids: CATSDLQPGSYNEQFF. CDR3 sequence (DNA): TGTGCCACCAGTGATTTGCAACCCGGCTCCTACAATGAGCAGTTCTTC.

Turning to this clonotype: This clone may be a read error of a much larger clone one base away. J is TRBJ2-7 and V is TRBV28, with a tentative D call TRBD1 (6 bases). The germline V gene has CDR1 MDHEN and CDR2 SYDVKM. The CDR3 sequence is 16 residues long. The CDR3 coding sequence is TGTGCCAGCAGCTCGCCCGGGACAAGGGTAATCTACGTGCAGTACTTC. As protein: CASSSPGTRVIYVQYF.